The clone carrying this T cell receptor (beta chain) was observed a single time. Antigen specificity is unknown. In nominal health when sampled, donors likely had unrecorded immune exposures nonetheless. Germline V CDR1 and CDR2: MGHDK, SYGVNS. The CDR3 runs to 14 residues. V trimming: 5 bases; J trimming: 11 bases; junction bases outside the gene matches: 12. The data were obtained in a study of cytomegalovirus exposure and HLA in healthy donors. Study in general: Counted in an early data release were roughly 87 million unique TCRs from HLA-typed donors.

Use of 60 Vbeta and 13 Jbeta primers characterized the PCR. Measured with immunoSEQ multiplex PCR; TCRdb has only the in-frame clones, and not every one. Of 200,000 or so clones listed, approximately 81% are singletons. Overall study findings and caveats: When analyzed later, a missense DCLRE1C variant was found to be linked to TCR beta V- and J-gene trimming. An observed cluster of highly shared sequence variants was recorded as a likely sequencing artifact.

This clonotype originated in a woman younger than 35 in good health and CMV-seropositive. Sequencing was carried out using PBMCs. V usage is TRBV25-1 and J usage is TRBJ2-1, with 7 bases that match TRBD1. CDR3 amino acids: CASSKTGTAHKQFF. Written as DNA, the CDR3 is TGTGCCAGCAGTAAGACCGGGACAGCCCACAAGCAGTTCTTC.